This T cell receptor (beta chain) was identified in a study of monozygotic twins with inflammatory bowel disease. The CDR3 runs 12 residues. CDR1 KGHDR and CDR2 SFDVKD come from the germline V gene. TCRdb reprocessed the 5' RACE reads, with one entry per CDR3 protein and no DNA. This listing includes around 190,000 distinct CDR3 sequences. V is TRBV24-1 and J is TRBJ2-1; with no DNA, the TCRdb D assignment of TRBD1 cannot be verified. The material sequenced was blood. This TCR came from a human donor with ulcerative colitis or Crohn's disease, or a healthy co-twin of an affected twin (not recorded which). This CDR3 is CATSDQDRGKFF.